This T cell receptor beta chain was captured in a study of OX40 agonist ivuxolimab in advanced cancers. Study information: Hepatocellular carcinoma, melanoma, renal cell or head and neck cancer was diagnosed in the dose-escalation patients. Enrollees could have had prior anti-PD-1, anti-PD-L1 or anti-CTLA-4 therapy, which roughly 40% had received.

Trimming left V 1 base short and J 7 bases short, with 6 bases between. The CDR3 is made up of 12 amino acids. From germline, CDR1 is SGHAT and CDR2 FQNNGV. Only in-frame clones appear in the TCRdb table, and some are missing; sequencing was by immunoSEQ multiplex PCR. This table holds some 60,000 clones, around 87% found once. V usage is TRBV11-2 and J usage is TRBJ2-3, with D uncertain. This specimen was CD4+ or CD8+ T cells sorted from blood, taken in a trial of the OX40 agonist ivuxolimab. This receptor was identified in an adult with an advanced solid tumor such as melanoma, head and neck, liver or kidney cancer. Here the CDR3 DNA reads TGTGCCAGCAGCTTAGGGGTGTATACGCAGTATTTT. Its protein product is CASSLGVYTQYF.